This is a list of T cell receptor beta chains from one sample in a study of beta chain features in type 1 diabetes. Profiled with immunoSEQ multiplex PCR; TCRdb holds only in-frame clones, not every one. The profile shows around 500,000 clones, 10% to 12% of them singletons. Sequenced: naive CD4+ T cells from blood. These receptors were taken from a young woman in good health. CDR3s include the opening cysteine and the closing phenylalanine or tryptophan. The order of the fields is CDR3 length, D gene, J gene, clone size, V gene, CDR3 DNA, CDR3 protein. D genes are given only for firm matches. The size field is filled for only some rows; it gives once, few, many or a size class.

>18|TRBD1|TRBJ2-3|few|TRBV14
TGTGCCAGCAGCCCAGAGCCCCGGAGACAGGGATTTATCGATACGCAGTATTTT
CASSPEPRRQGFIDTQYF
>14|.|TRBJ2-5|.|TRBV18
TGTGCCAGCTCACCACAATTGGGGCTGGAGACCCAGTACTTC
CASSPQLGLETQYF
>14|TRBD1|TRBJ2-2|.|TRBV11-3
TGTGCCAGCAGCCCCTTAACAGGGGCCGGGGAGCTGTTTTTT
CASSPLTGAGELFF
>15|.|TRBJ2-2|few|TRBV7-2
TGTGCCAGCAGCTCTCGGACATCCAACACCGGGGAGCTGTTTTTT
CASSSRTSNTGELFF
>14|.|TRBJ1-1|.|TRBV23-1
TGCGCCAGCAGTCAATCTAAACATCAAGATGAAGCTTTCTTT
CASSQSKHQDEAFF
>16|TRBD2|TRBJ2-3|.|TRBV30
TGTGCCTGGACTAGCGGGAGGGTTGTGATAACAGATACGCAGTATTTT
CAWTSGRVVITDTQYF
>11|.|TRBJ1-1|.|TRBV28
TGTGCCAGCAGTACCAGGGTGGTGGCTTTCTTT
CASSTRVVAFF
>16|.|TRBJ2-5|few|TRBV18
TGTGCCAGCTCACCACCAACGGCGGGGTTTGGGGAGACCCAGTACTTC
CASSPPTAGFGETQYF
>15|.|TRBJ1-6|.|TRBV5-1
TGCGCCTGCAGACAGCCGTACAATCCGTATTCACCCCTCCACTTT
CACRQPYNPYSPLHF
>15|.|TRBJ2-7|.|TRBV4-1
TGCGCCAGCAGTCACCGGCACGCAGGGAGCTACGAGCAGTACTTC
CASSHRHAGSYEQYF
>12|.|TRBJ2-1|few|TRBV7-3
TGTGCCAGCAGCTTGAGGTCGGATGAGCAGTTCTTC
CASSLRSDEQFF
>14|.|TRBJ2-3|.|TRBV6-5
TGTGCCAGCAGTTACTCTATGGTGGCAGATACGCAGTATTTT
CASSYSMVADTQYF
>15|.|TRBJ2-1|.|TRBV7-2
TGTGCCAGCAGCCTCCTGGGGGGCTCCTACAATGAGCAGTTCTTC
CASSLLGGSYNEQFF
>11|.|TRBJ2-7|.|TRBV20-1
TGCAGTGCCTTCCAGACTCTAGTGGAGTACTTC
CSAFQTLVEYF
>14|.|TRBJ2-1|.|TRBV7-9
TGTGCCGCCCGGTCCGGGGGATCCTACAATGAGCAGTTCTTC
CAARSGGSYNEQFF
>13|.|TRBJ1-1|few|TRBV19
TGTGCCAGCGGGGGTCCTTTGGGCACTGAAGCTTTCTTT
CASGGPLGTEAFF
>17|TRBD2|TRBJ2-5|.|TRBV4-2
TGTGCCAGCAGCCTCCACGGTACTAGCGGGGGGGCGGAGACCCAGTACTTC
CASSLHGTSGGAETQYF
>12|.|TRBJ2-7|many|TRBV10-3
TGTGCCATCAGTGAGAGGGAGCAAGAGCAGTACTTC
CAISEREQEQYF
>17|TRBD2|TRBJ2-1|few|TRBV4-3
TGCGCCAGCAGCCAGTCGACTAGCGGGGGAATCTACAATGAGCAGTTCTTC
CASSQSTSGGIYNEQFF
>14|.|TRBJ2-5|.|TRBV19
TGTGCCAGTAGTATTGCGGGATTACAAGAGACCCAGTACTTC
CASSIAGLQETQYF
>14|TRBD2|TRBJ2-1|.|TRBV25-1
TGTGCCAGCGGTGATAGCGGGAGCCGCAATGAGCAGTTCTTC
CASGDSGSRNEQFF